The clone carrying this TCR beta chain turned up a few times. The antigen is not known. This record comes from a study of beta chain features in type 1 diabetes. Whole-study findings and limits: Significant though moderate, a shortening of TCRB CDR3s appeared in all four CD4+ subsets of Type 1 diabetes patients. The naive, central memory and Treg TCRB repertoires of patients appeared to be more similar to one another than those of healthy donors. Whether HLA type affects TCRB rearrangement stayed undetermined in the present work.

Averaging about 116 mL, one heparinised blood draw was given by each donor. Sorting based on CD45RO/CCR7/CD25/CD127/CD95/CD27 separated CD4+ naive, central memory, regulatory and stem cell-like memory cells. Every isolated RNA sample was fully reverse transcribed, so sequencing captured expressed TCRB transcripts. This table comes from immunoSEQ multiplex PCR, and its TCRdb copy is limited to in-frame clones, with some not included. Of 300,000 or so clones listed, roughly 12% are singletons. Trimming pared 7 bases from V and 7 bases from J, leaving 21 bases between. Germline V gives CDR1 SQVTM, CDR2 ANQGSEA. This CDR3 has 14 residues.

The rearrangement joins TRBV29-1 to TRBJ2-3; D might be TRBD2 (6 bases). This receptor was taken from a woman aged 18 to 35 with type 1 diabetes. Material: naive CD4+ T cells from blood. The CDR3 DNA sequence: TGCAGCGGGGGGTTGAGGGAGGAGCGAAATACGCAGTATTTT. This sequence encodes CSGGLREERNTQYF.